These 4 T cell receptor beta chains were all obtained from the same sample, sequenced in a study of blood T cells in healthy people across ages. Then a second PCR, running roughly 7 to 11 cycles, was carried out with a sample-barcoded 5' primer and a J-beta primer mix. TCRdb re-called the 5' RACE reads through MiXCR, storing one row per CDR3 protein. This sample carries roughly 800,000 distinct CDR3 sequences, more than 45% of them seen once, and the ten largest clones take about 20%. The sequenced sample was blood. These receptors originate from a man aged 25-45 years in good health.

The rearrangement links TRBV29-1 to TRBJ2-1; 8 bases fit TRBD1. Germline values: CDR1 SQVTM, CDR2 ANQGSEA. The trim removed 3 bases at V and 7 bases at J, leaving 17 bases unmatched. This CDR3 is built from 17 residues. This CDR3 is CSVDRQGQVVTMNEQFF. The CDR3 coding sequence is TGCAGCGTTGACCGTCAGGGACAGGTTGTTACAATGAATGAGCAGTTCTTC.

The chain links TRBV9 to TRBJ2-1; TRBD2 is a possible D gene (6 bases). The germline V gene encodes CDR1 SGDLS and CDR2 YYNGEE. This CDR3 spans 16 amino acids. V lost 3 bases and J lost 10, with 23 bases in between. The CDR3 nucleotides are TGTGCCAGCAGCGGGTGGACGGGACTGGCGAGTGGGGAGCAGTTCTTC. Translation gives CASSGWTGLASGEQFF.

The chain joins TRBV27 to TRBJ2-7; D possibly corresponds to TRBD1 (6 bases). Trimming removed 5 bases at V and 3 bases at J, with 11 bases between. The germline V gene encodes CDR1 MNHEY and CDR2 SMNVEV (reference sequence). The CDR3 has 13 residues. CDR3 bases: TGTGCCAGCAGTCCCGGGACACTCTACGAGCAGTACTTC. It specifies CASSPGTLYEQYF.

This chain uses TRBV4-3 with TRBJ2-7; D remains ambiguous. The assigned J gene may be wrong: the sequence end matches TRBJ2-5 better. Germline assignment: CDR1 LGHNA and CDR2 YSLEER. The CDR3 spans 14 residues. DNA of the CDR3: TGCGCCAGCAGCCAATCTCCGTTAGAAGAGACCCAGTACTTC. Translated, it gives CASSQSPLEETQYF.